This record covers a single T cell receptor beta chain. The target antigen is unknown. Here immunoSEQ multiplex PCR was the method, and the copy in TCRdb shows in-frame clones only, minus some. The sample has 140,000 or so clones; around 94% are singletons. This entry comes from a study of T cell responses to AZD1222 COVID-19 vaccine. Findings and caveats of the study: Vaccine-associated CD4 TCRs ranged over spike, dominating at 160-218 and 743-854. Among those given AZD1222, only five or six were seropositive at baseline. The reported proportion of spike-specific TCRs targeting unmutated variant regions was nearly half. Repertoire collection took place solely once the T cell response had peaked.

This CDR3 has 13 amino acids. Trimming took off 2 bases at V and 2 bases at J, with 6 bases between the two ends. Germline loops: CDR1 LNHDA, CDR2 SQIVND (reference sequence). This receptor was obtained from an adult who had recovered from COVID-19. This rearrangement joins TRBV19 to TRBJ1-2; D gene uncertain. The material sequenced was peripheral blood, taken after recovery from COVID-19. CDR3: CASSITDNYGYTF. CDR3 sequence (DNA): TGTGCCAGTAGTATAACGGACAACTATGGCTACACCTTC.